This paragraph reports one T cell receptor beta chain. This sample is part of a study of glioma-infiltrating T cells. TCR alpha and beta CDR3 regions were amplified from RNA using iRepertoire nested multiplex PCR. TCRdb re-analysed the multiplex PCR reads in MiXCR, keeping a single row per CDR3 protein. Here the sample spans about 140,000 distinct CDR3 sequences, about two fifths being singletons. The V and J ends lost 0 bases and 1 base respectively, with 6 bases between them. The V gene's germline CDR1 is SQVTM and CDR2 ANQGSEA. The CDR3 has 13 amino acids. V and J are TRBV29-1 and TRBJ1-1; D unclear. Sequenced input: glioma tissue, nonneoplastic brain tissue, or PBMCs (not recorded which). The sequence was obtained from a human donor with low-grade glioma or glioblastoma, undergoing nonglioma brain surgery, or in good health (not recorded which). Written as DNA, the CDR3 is TGCAGCGTTGAAGATGTCCCGAACACTGAAGCTTTCTTT. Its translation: CSVEDVPNTEAFF.